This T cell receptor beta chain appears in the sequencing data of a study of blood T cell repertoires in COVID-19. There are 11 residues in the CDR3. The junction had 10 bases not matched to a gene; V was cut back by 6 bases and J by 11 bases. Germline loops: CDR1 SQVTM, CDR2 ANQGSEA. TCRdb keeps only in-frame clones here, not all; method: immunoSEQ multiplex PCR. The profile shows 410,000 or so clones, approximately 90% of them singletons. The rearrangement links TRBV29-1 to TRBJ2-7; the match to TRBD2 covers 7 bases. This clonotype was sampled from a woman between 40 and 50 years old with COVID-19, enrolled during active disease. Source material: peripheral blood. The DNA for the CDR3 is TGCAGCGTGGGGTTTCCGGGACTAAAGTACTTC. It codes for CSVGFPGLKYF.